The rows below give T cell receptor beta chains drawn from one sample of a study of pediatric ulcerative colitis. This table comes from immunoSEQ multiplex PCR, and its TCRdb copy is limited to in-frame clones, with some not included. The sample contains 54,000 or so clones, about 90% of which appear only once. The sequencing input was blood. These receptors all come from a boy younger than 18 who was a control in a study of pediatric ulcerative colitis. Each CDR3 is given with its conserved first and last residue. D genes are given only for firm matches. Only part of the rows carry a size: once, few, many, or a class if the clone is expanded.

CDR3: CASSLVSGYNEQFF; DNA: TGTGCCAGCAGCTTAGTTTCGGGTTACAATGAGCAGTTCTTC; V: TRBV11-2; size: .; J: TRBJ2-1; D: .; length: 14
CDR3: CASSLEGSSYYEQYF; DNA: TGTGCCAGTAGCCTGGAGGGGTCCTCCTACTACGAGCAGTACTTC; V: TRBV19; size: .; J: TRBJ2-7; D: .; length: 15
CDR3: CASSGSSYNSPLHF; DNA: TGTGCCAGCAGTGGAAGCTCCTATAATTCACCCCTCCACTTT; V: TRBV6-5; size: .; J: TRBJ1-6; D: .; length: 14
CDR3: CASSPSEADTQYF; DNA: TGTGCCAGCTCACCGTCAGAGGCAGATACGCAGTATTTT; V: TRBV18; size: .; J: TRBJ2-3; D: .; length: 13
CDR3: CASSVVSQGNEQFF; DNA: TGTGCCAGCAGCGTAGTGTCACAGGGAAATGAGCAGTTCTTC; V: TRBV9; size: .; J: TRBJ2-1; D: .; length: 14
CDR3: CASSDNRGNTIYF; DNA: TGTGCCAGCAGCGATAATCGTGGAAACACCATATATTTT; V: TRBV7-2; size: .; J: TRBJ1-3; D: .; length: 13
CDR3: CASSFGRNQPQHF; DNA: TGTGCCAGCAGCTTTGGACGCAATCAGCCCCAGCATTTT; V: TRBV5-8; size: .; J: TRBJ1-5; D: .; length: 13
CDR3: CASSLSTANTIYF; DNA: TGTGCCAGCAGTTTATCAACCGCAAACACCATATATTTT; V: TRBV28; size: .; J: TRBJ1-3; D: .; length: 13
CDR3: CASRADFSYNSPLHF; DNA: TGTGCCAGCAGAGCCGACTTCTCGTATAATTCACCCCTCCACTTT; V: TRBV11-2; size: few; J: TRBJ1-6; D: .; length: 15
CDR3: CARSLRTSGGYNEQFF; DNA: TGTGCCAGAAGCCTGCGGACTAGCGGAGGGTACAATGAGCAGTTCTTC; V: TRBV5-3; size: .; J: TRBJ2-1; D: TRBD2; length: 16
CDR3: CASSPDRDGYTF; DNA: TGTGCCAGTAGTCCGGACAGGGATGGCTACACCTTC; V: TRBV19; size: .; J: TRBJ1-2; D: TRBD1; length: 12
CDR3: CAISSLGEQFF; DNA: TGTGCCATCAGCAGTCTGGGTGAGCAGTTCTTC; V: TRBV10-3; size: .; J: TRBJ2-1; D: .; length: 11
CDR3: CASNPYRQSDKNIQYF; DNA: TGTGCCAGCAACCCGTACCGACAGTCCGACAAAAACATTCAGTACTTC; V: TRBV21-1; size: .; J: TRBJ2-4; D: .; length: 16
CDR3: CASSMRTGVSTDTQYF; DNA: TGTGCCAGTAGTATGCGGACTGGCGTTAGCACAGATACGCAGTATTTT; V: TRBV19; size: .; J: TRBJ2-3; D: .; length: 16
CDR3: CASSPPTRDRPYGYTF; DNA: TGTGCCAGCTCACCACCGACCAGAGACAGGCCCTATGGCTACACCTTC; V: TRBV18; size: .; J: TRBJ1-2; D: .; length: 16
CDR3: CASSRWGRDTEAFF; DNA: TGTGCCAGCAGCCGCTGGGGTAGGGACACTGAAGCTTTCTTT; V: TRBV7-6; size: .; J: TRBJ1-1; D: .; length: 14
CDR3: CASSNDQTAGIINTEAFF; DNA: TGTGCCAGTAGTAACGACCAAACCGCAGGGATTATTAACACTGAAGCTTTCTTT; V: TRBV19; size: .; J: TRBJ1-1; D: .; length: 18
CDR3: CASSHLAASGRTETQYF; DNA: TGTGCCAGCAGCCACCTTGCGGCTAGCGGGAGGACGGAGACCCAGTACTTC; V: TRBV4-2; size: .; J: TRBJ2-5; D: TRBD2; length: 17
CDR3: CASSVGLVSYEQYF; DNA: TGTGCCAGCAGTGTCGGACTAGTCTCCTACGAGCAGTACTTC; V: TRBV6-5; size: .; J: TRBJ2-7; D: TRBD2; length: 14
CDR3: CAISGSTGNTEAFF; DNA: TGTGCCATCAGCGGGTCGACAGGGAACACTGAAGCTTTCTTT; V: TRBV10-3; size: .; J: TRBJ1-1; D: .; length: 14
CDR3: CASSEAGTGGYGYTF; DNA: TGTGCCAGCAGTGAAGCGGGGACAGGGGGCTATGGCTACACCTTC; V: TRBV6-1; size: .; J: TRBJ1-2; D: TRBD1; length: 15
CDR3: CASSGTSGARGNNEQFF; DNA: TGTGCCAGCAGTGGGACTAGCGGGGCTAGGGGAAACAATGAGCAGTTCTTC; V: TRBV2; size: .; J: TRBJ2-1; D: TRBD2; length: 17
CDR3: CASSLTGGRYEQYF; DNA: TGTGCCAGCAGTTTAACGGGCGGGCGGTACGAGCAGTACTTC; V: TRBV27; size: .; J: TRBJ2-7; D: .; length: 14
CDR3: CASRTGGTSYEQYF; DNA: TGTGCCAGCAGGACGGGAGGAACCTCCTACGAGCAGTACTTC; V: TRBV2; size: .; J: TRBJ2-7; D: TRBD2; length: 14
CDR3: CASSSSRKEQYF; DNA: TGTGCCAGCAGTTCTTCTCGGAAGGAGCAGTACTTC; V: TRBV27; size: .; J: TRBJ2-7; D: .; length: 12
CDR3: CASNKTPREGETQYF; DNA: TGTGCCAGTAATAAAACCCCAAGAGAGGGAGAGACCCAGTACTTC; V: TRBV19; size: .; J: TRBJ2-5; D: .; length: 15
CDR3: CASSEASSNQPQHF; DNA: TGTGCCAGCAGTGAAGCTTCTAGCAATCAGCCCCAGCATTTT; V: TRBV2; size: .; J: TRBJ1-5; D: .; length: 14
CDR3: CASSLDRGGEQFF; DNA: TGCGCCAGCAGCTTGGACAGGGGAGGTGAGCAGTTCTTC; V: TRBV5-1; size: .; J: TRBJ2-1; D: .; length: 13
CDR3: CASSQSRMNTEAFF; DNA: TGCGCCAGCAGCCAATCAAGGATGAACACTGAAGCTTTCTTT; V: TRBV4-3; size: .; J: TRBJ1-1; D: .; length: 14
CDR3: CAGTLAGNTIYF; DNA: TGTGCCGGGACATTAGCTGGAAACACCATATATTTT; V: TRBV19; size: .; J: TRBJ1-3; D: .; length: 12
CDR3: CASSGGGQTEAFF; DNA: TGTGCCAGCAGTGGTGGGGGGCAGACTGAAGCTTTCTTT; V: TRBV6-5; size: .; J: TRBJ1-1; D: .; length: 13
CDR3: CASSPILAGHNEQFF; DNA: TGTGCCAGCAGTCCGATACTAGCGGGCCACAATGAGCAGTTCTTC; V: TRBV7-9; size: .; J: TRBJ2-1; D: TRBD2; length: 15
CDR3: CASSSRERTYGYTF; DNA: TGTGCCAGCAGTTCCCGGGAGCGGACATATGGCTACACCTTC; V: TRBV2; size: .; J: TRBJ1-2; D: .; length: 14
CDR3: CASSTGWGLGEKLFF; DNA: TGTGCCAGCAGCACTGGATGGGGGCTTGGGGAAAAACTGTTTTTT; V: TRBV5-4; size: .; J: TRBJ1-4; D: .; length: 15
CDR3: CASSKTARVGTDTQYF; DNA: TGTGCCAGCAGCAAAACGGCTAGAGTTGGCACAGATACGCAGTATTTT; V: TRBV21-1; size: .; J: TRBJ2-3; D: .; length: 16
CDR3: CASSLGDPTGELFF; DNA: TGTGCCAGCAGCTTGGGGGACCCCACCGGGGAGCTGTTTTTT; V: TRBV5-4; size: .; J: TRBJ2-2; D: .; length: 14
CDR3: CASSQTFVVWAETQETQYF; DNA: TGTGCCAGCAGCCAAACCTTTGTCGTCTGGGCCGAGACCCAAGAGACCCAGTACTTC; V: TRBV14; size: few; J: TRBJ2-5; D: .; length: 19
CDR3: CATSRTRASYEQYF; DNA: TGTGCCACCAGCCGTACACGGGCCTCCTACGAGCAGTACTTC; V: TRBV15; size: .; J: TRBJ2-7; D: .; length: 14
CDR3: CASSLAQGGGYTF; DNA: TGTGCCAGCAGCTTAGCCCAAGGGGGGGGCTACACCTTC; V: TRBV7-6; size: .; J: TRBJ1-2; D: .; length: 13
CDR3: CASSLSGQDTDTQYF; DNA: TGTGCCAGCAGCTTATCGGGACAGGACACAGATACGCAGTATTTT; V: TRBV7-3; size: .; J: TRBJ2-3; D: TRBD1; length: 15
CDR3: CASSGPGTRSYEQYF; DNA: TGTGCCAGCAGCGGACCCGGGACTCGCTCCTACGAGCAGTACTTC; V: TRBV9; size: .; J: TRBJ2-7; D: .; length: 15
CDR3: CASCSTPGLEHGELFF; DNA: TGCGCCAGCTGCTCCACCCCGGGACTAGAGCACGGGGAGCTGTTTTTT; V: TRBV5-1; size: once; J: TRBJ2-2; D: TRBD2; length: 16
CDR3: CASSFLVPGLAGVRSRPYNEQFF; DNA: TGTGCCAGCAGCTTTTTGGTACCGGGACTAGCGGGAGTTAGGTCCAGGCCCTACAATGAGCAGTTCTTC; V: TRBV13; size: .; J: TRBJ2-1; D: TRBD2; length: 23
CDR3: CASSLSGQGNYEQYF; DNA: TGTGCCAGCAGTTTATCTGGACAGGGAAACTACGAGCAGTACTTC; V: TRBV27; size: once; J: TRBJ2-7; D: TRBD1; length: 15
CDR3: CASSAVAGSDTQYF; DNA: TGTGCCAGTAGTGCGGTAGCGGGGTCGGATACGCAGTATTTT; V: TRBV19; size: .; J: TRBJ2-3; D: TRBD2; length: 14
CDR3: CAISGQGLTEAFF; DNA: TGTGCCATCAGTGGACAGGGGCTCACTGAAGCTTTCTTT; V: TRBV10-3; size: .; J: TRBJ1-1; D: TRBD1; length: 13
CDR3: CASSGLGSYEQYF; DNA: TGTGCCAGCAGTGGACTGGGATCCTACGAGCAGTACTTC; V: TRBV7-8; size: .; J: TRBJ2-7; D: .; length: 13
CDR3: CASSFSHLRENTGELFF; DNA: TGTGCTAGCAGCTTTTCACATCTCAGGGAGAACACCGGGGAGCTGTTTTTT; V: TRBV7-7; size: .; J: TRBJ2-2; D: .; length: 17
CDR3: CATSRVRDRGGELFF; DNA: TGTGCCACCAGCAGAGTTCGGGACCGCGGAGGGGAGCTGTTTTTT; V: TRBV15; size: .; J: TRBJ2-2; D: .; length: 15
CDR3: CASTGQGVSEQYF; DNA: TGTGCCAGCACCGGACAGGGAGTAAGCGAGCAGTACTTC; V: TRBV2; size: .; J: TRBJ2-7; D: TRBD1; length: 13
CDR3: CATQDLHTYGYTF; DNA: TGTGCCACCCAAGACCTTCATACCTATGGCTACACCTTC; V: TRBV19; size: .; J: TRBJ1-2; D: .; length: 13
CDR3: CASSIARGLDLFF; DNA: TGTGCCAGTAGTATTGCGAGGGGACTAGATTTGTTTTTT; V: TRBV19; size: once; J: TRBJ2-3; D: TRBD2; length: 13
CDR3: CSGVDREGGKLFF; DNA: TGCAGCGGAGTCGACAGGGAGGGTGGGAAACTGTTTTTT; V: TRBV29-1; size: once; J: TRBJ1-4; D: TRBD1; length: 13
CDR3: CASSLGGLSYTF; DNA: TGTGCCAGCAGCTTGGGAGGGTTGAGCTACACCTTC; V: TRBV7-3; size: .; J: TRBJ1-2; D: .; length: 12
CDR3: CASGAVSTYNEQFF; DNA: TGCGCCAGCGGGGCCGTCTCGACCTACAATGAGCAGTTCTTC; V: TRBV4-1; size: .; J: TRBJ2-1; D: .; length: 14
CDR3: CASRYSGSTDTQYF; DNA: TGTGCCAGCAGGTATAGCGGGAGCACAGATACGCAGTATTTT; V: TRBV6-6; size: .; J: TRBJ2-3; D: TRBD2; length: 14
CDR3: CSAWPEGGYTF; DNA: TGCAGTGCTTGGCCGGAGGGTGGCTACACCTTC; V: TRBV20-1; size: few; J: TRBJ1-2; D: .; length: 11
CDR3: CASSILTGGLGNTIYF; DNA: TGTGCCAGTAGTATCCTGACAGGGGGTTTAGGAAACACCATATATTTT; V: TRBV19; size: once; J: TRBJ1-3; D: TRBD1; length: 16
CDR3: CASSKDRTIAKNIQYF; DNA: TGCGCCAGCAGCAAGGACAGGACCATAGCCAAAAACATTCAGTACTTC; V: TRBV5-1; size: .; J: TRBJ2-4; D: TRBD1; length: 16